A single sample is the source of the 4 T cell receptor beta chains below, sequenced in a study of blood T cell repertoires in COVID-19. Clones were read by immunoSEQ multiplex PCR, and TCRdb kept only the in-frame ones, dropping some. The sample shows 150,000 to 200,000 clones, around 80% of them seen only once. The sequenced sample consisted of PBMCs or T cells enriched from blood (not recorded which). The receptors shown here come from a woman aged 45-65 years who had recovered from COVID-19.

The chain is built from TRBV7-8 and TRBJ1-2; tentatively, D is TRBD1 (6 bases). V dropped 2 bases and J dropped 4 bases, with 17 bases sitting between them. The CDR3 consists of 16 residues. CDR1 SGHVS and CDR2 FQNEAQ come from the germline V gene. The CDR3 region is CASSLRPGHLSYGYTF. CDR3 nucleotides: TGTGCCAGCAGCTTAAGGCCGGGACACCTCAGCTATGGCTACACCTTC. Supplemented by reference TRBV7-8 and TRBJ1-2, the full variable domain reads GAGVSQSPRYKVAKRGQDVALRCDPISGHVSLFWYQQALGQGPEFLTYFQNEAQLDKSGLPSDRFFAERPEGSVSTLKIQRTQQEDSAVYLCASSLRPGHLSYGYTFGSGTRLTVV.

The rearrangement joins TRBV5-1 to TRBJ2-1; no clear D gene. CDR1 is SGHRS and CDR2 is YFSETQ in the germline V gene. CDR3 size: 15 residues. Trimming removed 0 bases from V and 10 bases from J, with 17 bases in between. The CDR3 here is CASSLERSNVQEQFF. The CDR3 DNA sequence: TGCGCCAGCAGCTTGGAACGATCCAACGTCCAGGAGCAGTTCTTC.

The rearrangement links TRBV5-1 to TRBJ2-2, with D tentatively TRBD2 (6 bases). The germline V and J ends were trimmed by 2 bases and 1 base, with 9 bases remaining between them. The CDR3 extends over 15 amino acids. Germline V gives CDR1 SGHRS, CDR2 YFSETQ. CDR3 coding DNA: TGCGCCAGCAGCTTTGACGGGAGGAACACCGGGGAGCTGTTTTTT. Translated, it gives CASSFDGRNTGELFF.

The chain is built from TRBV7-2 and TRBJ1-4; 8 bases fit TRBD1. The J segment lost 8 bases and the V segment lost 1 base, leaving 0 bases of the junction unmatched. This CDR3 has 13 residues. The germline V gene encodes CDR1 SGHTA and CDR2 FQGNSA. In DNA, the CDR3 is TGTGCCAGCAGCTTAGGGACAGGGGAAAAACTGTTTTTT. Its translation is CASSLGTGEKLFF.